Included here is one T cell receptor (beta chain) sequence, with context. This sample was taken from a study of graft-versus-host responses after intestinal transplantation. Trimming left V 8 bases short and J 4 bases short, with 15 bases between. The CDR3 runs to 14 residues. CDR1 and CDR2 from the germline V gene are MNHEY and SVGAGI. Profiled with immunoSEQ multiplex PCR; TCRdb holds only in-frame clones, not every one. The table includes roughly 43,000 clones, about 95% detected once. The clonotype originates from a human patient who received an intestinal transplant, so some T cells may come from the graft donor. The specimen comprised PBMCs, sampled more than 310 days after intestinal transplant. The chain has TRBV6-5 and TRBJ1-5, with D perhaps matching TRBD1 (5 bases). CDR3 region: CASAAGGGNQPQHF. The CDR3, as DNA: TGTGCCAGCGCAGCTGGGGGAGGGAATCAGCCCCAGCATTTT.